This entry concerns a single T cell receptor beta chain. This clonotype appeared a few times. Its antigen specificity is not known. Base qualities were left out, and no much larger clone turns up one base away. Including the terminal cysteine and phenylalanine, the CDR3 comprises 14 residues. CDR3 DNA is the only sequence kept; it has 42 bases, read in frame from the first base. Ends trimmed: V by 4 bases, J by 5 bases; bases unmatched to a gene: 7. According to the germline V gene, CDR1 reads SGHRS and CDR2 reads YFSETQ. Receptor amplification or capture employed RACE. This sample was sequenced with a NextSeq 500. During library preparation, unique molecular identifiers were attached to individual cDNA molecules so that TCRs could be counted quantitatively and reproducibly. Each blood RNA sample was used to sequence both TCR alpha and TCR beta chains. The authors' pipeline ran thus. A median of around 100,000 TCRs per sample was observed, with a range of roughly 23,224 to 750,000. V, J and CDR3 annotation of the TCR reads was carried out using the Decombinator software suite. For PS versus PT1 abundance plots, all samples were subsampled to the same number of TCRs (28,000). Expanded TCRs were defined as absent before sensitization and observed at least eight times at the 2-week time point. TCRdb passed the public sequencing reads through fastp at Q25 and MiXCR, retaining productive beta sequences. Each CDR3 protein appears once, grouped with its most common genes and DNA. These V and J calls derive from TCRdb rather than the authors' analysis. For this sample there are about 260,000 distinct CDR3 sequences; 7.5% to 9% appear just once. Jointly, the top ten make up approximately 2.2% of the sample.

The sample's time point label, in plain terms: pre-sensitization, week 0. The sample's treatment or condition label, in plain terms: therapeutic diphenylcyclopropenone sensitization with weekly scalp DPC. At each patch-test visit, blood was drawn before the patch test was applied. Eligible patients were aged 18 to 70, diagnosed with alopecia, deemed suitable for DPC therapy, and excluded if pregnant. Total RNA was extracted from unfractionated whole blood that had been collected in Tempus Blood RNA tubes. The record originates from a study of human T cells and chemical hapten exposure (dated by TCRdb to about 2021). Regarding the complete study: For sensitization, 2% DPC in acetone was applied to a roughly 2 cm by roughly 2 cm area of upper inner arm skin. Patch tests used Finn chambers with 0.01% DPC on the upper back, scored after 6 days by International Contact Dermatitis Research Group standards. Weekly therapeutic DPC doses were additionally applied to the scalp of patients throughout the roughly 22-week study period. Libraries were pooled for sequencing, and per-sample TCR yields varied mainly because of small differences in library volumes within the pool. In alopecia patients, the study followed how the peripheral blood TCR repertoire changed in vivo over primary and secondary sensitization to diphenylcyclopropenone (DPC), a hapten. For TCR sequencing, blood came from about 29 alopecia patients at anywhere from one to four time points (pre-sensitization, 2, 6 and 24 weeks). Blood samples were taken from patients before sensitization (week 0) and at 2, 6 and about 24 weeks after DPC sensitization. Alopecia areata with under or over 50% scalp involvement, alopecia totalis and alopecia universalis were represented in the patient cohort, which was mostly female.

Points the paper makes about the study in general: The number of TCRs above 1 in 1000 frequency did not change with DPC sensitization; there was no evidence of global repertoire structure alterations. A positive correlation was found between the number of PT1 expanded TCRs and patch test score, with significance reached at thresholds 8, 16 and 32 but not 4. After repeated subsampling, changes were observed in the strength of the expansion versus patch-test correlation and in the threshold at which the correlation became significant. Significantly more large CDR3 similarity clusters were formed by expanded TCRs than by pre-sensitization or healthy control sets, consistent with antigen-driven responses. Alopecia, a presumed autoimmune disease, was present in all patients, so the immune response of the patients might differ from that of healthy individuals.

The chain is made from TRBV5-1 and TRBJ2-5; 8 of the junction bases match TRBD1. This clonotype was obtained from a woman aged 35 to 49 with alopecia areata. Some clones in this sample may be carry-over from other donors' samples. The sequencing here drew on whole blood, taken in connection with sensitization to the hapten diphenylcyclopropenone (DPC). CDR3 loop: CASSPPDRGETQYF. Read as DNA, the sequence is TGCGCCAGCAGCCCCCCAGACAGGGGTGAGACCCAGTACTTC. With the portions outside the CDR3 filled from the reference TRBV5-1 and TRBJ2-5 genes, the complete variable region becomes KAGVTQTPRYLIKTRGQQVTLSCSPISGHRSVSWYQQTPGQGLQFLFEYFSETQRNKGNFPGRFSGRQFSNSRSEMNVSTLELGDSALYLCASSPPDRGETQYFGPGTRLLVL.